Each of the 27 T cell receptor beta chains below was sequenced from the same sample in a study of monozygotic twins with inflammatory bowel disease. TCRdb reprocessed the 5' RACE reads, with one entry per CDR3 protein and no DNA. The repertoire table contains about 450,000 distinct CDR3 sequences. Sequencing was done on a sample of blood. Source of these receptors: a human donor with ulcerative colitis or Crohn's disease, or a healthy co-twin of an affected twin (not recorded which).

This chain links TRBV5-1 with TRBJ1-1. The germline V gene has CDR1 SGHRS and CDR2 YFSETQ. The CDR3 extends over 16 amino acids. This CDR3 is CASRREDGEMGSEAFF.

The chain carries TRBV3-1 and TRBJ2-7; TCRdb's assignment of TRBD2 cannot be checked, as there is no DNA. The CDR3 contains 13 residues. Germline V CDR1 and CDR2: LGHDT, YNNKEL (reference sequence). The CDR3: CASRSGGAYEQYF.

This rearrangement joins TRBV6-5 to TRBJ1-1; the D gene TCRdb calls, TRBD1, cannot be checked with no DNA. Germline values: CDR1 MNHEY, CDR2 SVGAGI. The CDR3 totals 15 residues. The CDR3 region is CASSYSSLDALGAFF.

V usage is TRBV5-1 and J usage is TRBJ2-7; absent DNA, TCRdb's TRBD2 call cannot be checked. CDR1 SGHRS and CDR2 YFSETQ come from the germline V gene. The CDR3 consists of 16 residues. CDR3 in amino acids: CASSLEGLAGGNEQYF.

This chain links TRBV3-1 with TRBJ1-1. Germline V lookup: CDR1 LGHDT, CDR2 YNNKEL (reference sequence). The CDR3 contains 15 residues. CDR3 loop: CASSQDLGGRGEAFF.

The chain links TRBV12-3 or TRBV12-4 to TRBJ2-1. This CDR3 comprises 12 residues. The CDR3 loop is CASNGVTEEQFF.

V gene TRBV19 combines with J gene TRBJ2-1; the D call from TCRdb, TRBD2, cannot be confirmed without DNA. The germline CDR1 and CDR2 sequences are LNHDA and SQIVND (reference sequence). The CDR3 is made up of 15 amino acids. This CDR3 reads CASSPLAGGHNEQFF.

This rearrangement joins TRBV29-1 to TRBJ2-1; the D call from TCRdb, TRBD1, cannot be confirmed without DNA. Germline CDR1 SQVTM, CDR2 ANQGSEA. CDR3 size: 14 residues. The CDR3 here is CSVEEPPGENEQFF.

This CDR3 reads CASSLLGTSGEREQYF. The chain is built from TRBV5-1 and TRBJ2-7; the TRBD2 assignment by TCRdb is unverifiable without DNA. The CDR3 contains 16 residues. CDR1 SGHRS and CDR2 YFSETQ come from the germline V gene.

The V gene is TRBV5-6, the J gene TRBJ2-4. The CDR3 loop spans 14 amino acids. Per germline, CDR1 SGHDT and CDR2 YYEEEE. The CDR3 here is CASSLVGAKNIQYF.

CDR3 protein: CASFPGLGYNEQFF. The V and J genes are TRBV5-1 and TRBJ2-1; TCRdb proposes TRBD2, but this gene call is untestable without DNA. The CDR3 length is 14 residues. The germline CDR1 and CDR2 sequences are SGHRS and YFSETQ.

This chain joins TRBV20-1 and TRBJ2-1; with no DNA, the TCRdb D assignment of TRBD2 cannot be verified. Germline V gene data show CDR1 as DFQATT and CDR2 as SNEGSKA (reference sequence). The CDR3 is made up of 16 amino acids. This CDR3 reads CSAKGLAGVSYNEQFF.

This chain joins TRBV28 and TRBJ2-3; TCRdb names TRBD2, which stays unverified in the absence of DNA. The germline V gene has CDR1 MDHEN and CDR2 SYDVKM. The CDR3 length is 17 residues. This CDR3 reads CASSGTSGRASLDTQYF.

The chain couples TRBV12-5 to TRBJ1-5; the D call of TRBD1 rests on TCRdb alone, since no DNA is present to check it. Germline V gives CDR1 LGHNT, CDR2 FRNRAP. This CDR3 spans 20 amino acids. CDR3 sequence reads: CASGLVSGTGGWRSNQPQHF. Filled out from reference TRBV12-5 and TRBJ1-5, the complete variable domain reads DARVTQTPRHKVTEMGQEVTMRCQPILGHNTVFWYRQTMMQGLELLAYFRNRAPLDDSGMPKDRFSAEMPDATLATLKIQPSEPRDSAVYFCASGLVSGTGGWRSNQPQHFGDGTRLSIL.

The genes are TRBV19 and TRBJ2-3; the D call from TCRdb, TRBD1, cannot be confirmed without DNA. CDR1 is LNHDA and CDR2 is SQIVND in the germline V gene (reference sequence). This CDR3 has 13 amino acids. The CDR3 region is CASSRRGLDTQYF.

The chain is built from TRBV7-2 and TRBJ2-7; as DNA is missing, the TRBD2 call by TCRdb cannot be tested. CDR1 and CDR2 (germline): SGHTA, FQGNSA. This CDR3 contains 13 residues. CDR3 protein: CASSAPLYYEQYF.

The chain joins TRBV3-1 to TRBJ1-4; TCRdb reports TRBD1, a call that lacks DNA to check it against. In germline, CDR1 is LGHDT, CDR2 YNNKEL (reference sequence). The CDR3 extends over 14 amino acids. This chain's CDR3 is CASSQEGRGGKLFF.

This rearrangement joins TRBV20-1 to TRBJ1-2; no DNA is available, so the TRBD1 call from TCRdb remains unchecked. The CDR3 is 15 residues long. Germline loops: CDR1 DFQATT, CDR2 SNEGSKA (reference sequence). This CDR3 is CSASGAGQSFGGYTF.

The chain is built from TRBV5-5 and TRBJ1-6; TCRdb designates TRBD1, a call that cannot be tested without DNA. CDR3 length: 14 amino acids. Germline CDR1 reads SGHKS; CDR2 reads YYEKEE (reference sequence). CDR3 sequence: CASSLGQGDSPLHF.

V is TRBV20-1 and J is TRBJ2-1; TCRdb lists TRBD2, though no DNA is available to test this call. CDR1 DFQATT and CDR2 SNEGSKA come from the germline V gene (reference sequence). The CDR3 contains 15 residues. CDR3 in amino acids: CSARRTSGRRNEQFF.

The V gene is TRBV10-3, the J gene TRBJ1-6; the TRBD1 assignment by TCRdb is unverifiable without DNA. CDR3 length equals 15 residues. Germline V lookup: CDR1 ENHRY, CDR2 SYGVKD. The chain's CDR3 is CAISDPGQGDSPLHF.

The gene calls are TRBV7-2 and TRBJ2-1; the D call of TRBD2 rests on TCRdb alone, since no DNA is present to check it. This CDR3 contains 13 residues. Germline V CDR1 and CDR2: SGHTA, FQGNSA. The CDR3 loop reads CASSSGTSARQFF.

The chain joins TRBV7-2 to TRBJ2-1; the D call of TRBD2 rests on TCRdb alone, since no DNA is present to check it. The CDR3 has 16 amino acids. CDR1 is SGHTA and CDR2 is FQGNSA in the germline V gene. The CDR3 loop is CASSPRGGPRYNEQFF.

The chain has TRBV30 and TRBJ1-2; the D call from TCRdb, TRBD1, cannot be confirmed without DNA. This CDR3 is built from 15 residues. Germline assignment: CDR1 GTSNPN and CDR2 SVGIG (reference sequence). CDR3: CAWSAGTGAAGGYTF.

The chain links TRBV5-1 to TRBJ1-2; absent DNA, TCRdb's TRBD1 call cannot be checked. The germline V gene has CDR1 SGHRS and CDR2 YFSETQ. The CDR3 is 15 residues long. The CDR3 spells CASSQGTGGAYGYTF. Based on the CDR3 plus reference TRBV5-1 and TRBJ1-2, the full variable domain is KAGVTQTPRYLIKTRGQQVTLSCSPISGHRSVSWYQQTPGQGLQFLFEYFSETQRNKGNFPGRFSGRQFSNSRSEMNVSTLELGDSALYLCASSQGTGGAYGYTFGSGTRLTVV.

V usage is TRBV9 and J usage is TRBJ2-2. The germline V gene encodes CDR1 SGDLS and CDR2 YYNGEE. This CDR3 is 14 amino acids long. The CDR3 region is CASSVDGYTGELFF.

J is TRBJ2-7 and V is TRBV27; the TCRdb call, TRBD1, lacks DNA for checking. This CDR3 comprises 15 residues. The germline V gene has CDR1 MNHEY and CDR2 SMNVEV (reference sequence). The CDR3 sequence: CASSPEGTGDYEQYF.